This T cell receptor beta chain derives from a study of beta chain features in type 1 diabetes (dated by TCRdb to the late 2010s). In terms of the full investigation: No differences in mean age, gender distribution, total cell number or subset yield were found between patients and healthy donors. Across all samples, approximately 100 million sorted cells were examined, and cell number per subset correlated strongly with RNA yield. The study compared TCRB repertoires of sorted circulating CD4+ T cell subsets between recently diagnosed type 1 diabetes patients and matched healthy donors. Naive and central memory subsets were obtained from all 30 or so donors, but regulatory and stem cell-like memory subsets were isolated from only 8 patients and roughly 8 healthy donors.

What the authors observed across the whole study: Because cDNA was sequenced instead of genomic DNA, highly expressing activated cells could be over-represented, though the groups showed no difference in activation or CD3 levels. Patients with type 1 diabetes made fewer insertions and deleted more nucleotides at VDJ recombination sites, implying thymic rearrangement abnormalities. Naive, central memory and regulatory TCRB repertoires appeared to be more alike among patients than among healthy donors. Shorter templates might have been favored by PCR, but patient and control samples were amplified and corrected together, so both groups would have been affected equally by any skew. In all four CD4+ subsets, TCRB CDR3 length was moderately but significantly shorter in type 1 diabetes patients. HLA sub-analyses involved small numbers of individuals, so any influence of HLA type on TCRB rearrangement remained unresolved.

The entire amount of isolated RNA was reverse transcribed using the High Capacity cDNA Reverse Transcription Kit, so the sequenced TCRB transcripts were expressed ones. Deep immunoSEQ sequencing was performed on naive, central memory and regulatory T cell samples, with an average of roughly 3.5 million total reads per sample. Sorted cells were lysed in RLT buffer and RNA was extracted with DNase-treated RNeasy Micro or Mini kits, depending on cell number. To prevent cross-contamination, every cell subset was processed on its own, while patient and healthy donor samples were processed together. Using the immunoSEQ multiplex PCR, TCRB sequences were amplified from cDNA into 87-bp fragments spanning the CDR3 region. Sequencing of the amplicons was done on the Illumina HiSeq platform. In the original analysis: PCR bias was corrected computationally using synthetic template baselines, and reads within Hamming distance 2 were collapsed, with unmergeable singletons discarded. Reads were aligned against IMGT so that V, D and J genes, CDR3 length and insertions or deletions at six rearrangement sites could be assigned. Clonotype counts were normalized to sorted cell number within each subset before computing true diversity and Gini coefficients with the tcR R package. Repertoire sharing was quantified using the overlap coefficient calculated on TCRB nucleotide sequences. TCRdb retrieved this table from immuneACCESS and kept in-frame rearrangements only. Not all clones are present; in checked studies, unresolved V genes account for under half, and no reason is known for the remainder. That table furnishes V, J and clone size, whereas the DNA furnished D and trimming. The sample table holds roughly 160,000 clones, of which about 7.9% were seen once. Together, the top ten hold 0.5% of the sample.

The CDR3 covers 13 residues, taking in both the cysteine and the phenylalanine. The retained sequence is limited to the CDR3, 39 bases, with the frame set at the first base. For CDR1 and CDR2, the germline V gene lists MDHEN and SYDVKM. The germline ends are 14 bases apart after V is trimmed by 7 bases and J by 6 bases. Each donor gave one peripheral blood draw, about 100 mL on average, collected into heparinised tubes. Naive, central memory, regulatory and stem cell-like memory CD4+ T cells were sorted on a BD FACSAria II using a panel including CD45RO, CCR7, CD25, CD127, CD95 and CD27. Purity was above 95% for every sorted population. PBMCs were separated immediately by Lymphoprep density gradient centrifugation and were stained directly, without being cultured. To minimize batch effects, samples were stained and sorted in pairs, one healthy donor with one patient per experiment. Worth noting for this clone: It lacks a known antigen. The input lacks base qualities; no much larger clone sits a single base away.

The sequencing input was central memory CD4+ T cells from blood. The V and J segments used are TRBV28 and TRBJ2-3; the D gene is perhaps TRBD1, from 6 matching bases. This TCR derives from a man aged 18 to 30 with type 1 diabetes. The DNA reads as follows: TGTGCCAGCACCTTAGGGGGAGCGGATACGCAGTATTTT. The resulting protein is CASTLGGADTQYF.